This T cell receptor (beta chain) was recovered during a study of OX40 agonist ivuxolimab in advanced cancers. Study background: Three patients got partial responses; one had hepatocellular carcinoma and two had cutaneous melanoma.

Unmatched junction bases numbered 9, after V lost 0 bases and J lost 8 bases. CDR1 and CDR2 (germline): SQVTM, ANQGSEA. The CDR3 has 15 residues. The method was immunoSEQ multiplex PCR; TCRdb's version includes in-frame clones alone and lacks a portion of them. The repertoire holds about 72,000 clones, with roughly 90% as singletons. Sequenced material: CD4+ or CD8+ T cells sorted from blood, taken in a trial of the OX40 agonist ivuxolimab. J is TRBJ2-2 and V is TRBV29-1, with 7 bases identical to TRBD1. The sequence came from an adult with an advanced solid tumor such as melanoma, head and neck, liver or kidney cancer. The CDR3 bases are TGCAGCGTTGAAGATGGACAGGCAGGACTGGGGGAGCTGTTTTTT. Translation gives CSVEDGQAGLGELFF.